A single sample gave rise to the 11 T cell receptor beta chains below, sequenced in a study of blood T cell repertoires in COVID-19 (TCRdb year 2020). Library preparation was by the immunoSEQ multiplex PCR assay. Sourced from immuneACCESS, this table was stored by TCRdb with only in-frame sequences that have V and J called. A share of the clones is absent; for the studies checked, an unresolved V gene accounts for under half, and the remainder has no known explanation. For this sample there are approximately 450,000 clones; over 75% appear just once. Jointly, the top ten make up 0.95% to 1.3% of the sample. Sequencing was done on a sample of PBMCs or T cells enriched from blood (not recorded which). The receptors derive from a man younger than 45 who had recovered from COVID-19.

This clone was seen just once. This rearrangement joins TRBV10-3 to TRBJ1-1; possibly TRBD1 for D (6 bases). Germline V lookup: CDR1 ENHRY, CDR2 SYGVKD. The CDR3 consists of 16 residues. Trimming took off 2 bases at V and 6 bases at J, with 19 bases between the two ends. CDR3 sequence: CAISERQVSQGAEAFF. DNA of the CDR3: TGTGCCATCAGTGAGCGACAGGTCTCTCAAGGCGCTGAAGCTTTCTTT.

A word on this clone: Other DNA sequences in the sample encode the same CDR3. The genes are TRBV18 and TRBJ2-7, with 9 bases lining up with TRBD1. This CDR3 contains 13 residues. V gave up 3 bases and J gave up 6 bases; unmatched junction bases: 3. From germline, CDR1 is KGHSH and CDR2 LQKENI. The CDR3 nucleotides read TGTGCCAGCTCACCGGGACAGGGTAGCGAGCAGTACTTC. This gives the protein CASSPGQGSEQYF.

This clone was picked up a small number of times. Here the CDR3 DNA reads TGTGCCAGCAGCTTAGTTGGGACAGGTGACTACGAGCAGTACTTC. Protein: CASSLVGTGDYEQYF. V gene TRBV7-9 combines with J gene TRBJ2-7, with TRBD1 matching over 8 bases. J was trimmed by 3 bases and V by 1 base; bases with no gene match: 5. CDR3 length: 15 amino acids. Germline V gene sequence: CDR1 SEHNR, CDR2 FQNEAQ (reference sequence).

The DNA for the CDR3 is TGTGCCAGCAGACACTATGGACAGGGGGAAGAGACCCAGTACTTC. It translates to CASRHYGQGEETQYF. The rearrangement joins TRBV3-1 (or the pseudogene TRBV3-2) to TRBJ2-5; 10 nucleotides match TRBD1. V lost 6 bases, J lost 3 bases, and 7 bases stayed unmatched. The CDR3 has 15 amino acids. Germline CDR1 and CDR2: LGHDT and YNNKEL (reference sequence).

This chain links TRBV19 with TRBJ2-2; 12 bases are shared with TRBD2. CDR3 size: 15 residues. V was clipped by 4 bases and J by 4 bases; unmatched bases: 1. Germline loops: CDR1 LNHDA, CDR2 SQIVND (reference sequence). This chain's CDR3 is CASSTSGRATGELFF. The CDR3 coding sequence is TGTGCCAGTAGTACTAGCGGGAGGGCCACCGGGGAGCTGTTTTTT. The whole variable domain, remainder taken from reference TRBV19 and TRBJ2-2, is DGGITQSPKYLFRKEGQNVTLSCEQNLNHDAMYWYRQDPGQGLRLIYYSQIVNDFQKGDIAEGYSVSREKKESFPLTVTSAQKNPTAFYLCASSTSGRATGELFFGEGSRLTVL.

The V and J genes are TRBV7-9 and TRBJ2-7; possibly TRBD1 for D (6 bases). The germline CDR1 and CDR2 sequences are SEHNR and FQNEAQ (reference sequence). The length of the CDR3 is 14 residues. Trimming stripped 5 bases from V and 6 bases from J, with 17 bases between. The CDR3 loop is CASSLNFRGAEQYF. DNA of the CDR3: TGTGCCAGCAGCCTAAATTTCAGGGGAGCCGAGCAGTACTTC.

A few counts support this clone. The CDR3 sequence: CASSPRDEQYF. CDR3 sequence (DNA): TGTGCCAGCAGCCCCAGGGACGAGCAGTACTTC. The chain employs TRBV11-2 and TRBJ2-7; TRBD1 is a possible D gene (5 bases). With 5 bases removed from V and 5 bases from J, the gap between germline ends came to 7 bases. The CDR3 runs to 11 residues. Germline values: CDR1 SGHAT, CDR2 FQNNGV.

The genes are TRBV5-1 and TRBJ2-7; D may be TRBD2 (6 bases). Germline loops: CDR1 SGHRS, CDR2 YFSETQ. This CDR3 region has 14 residues. V gave up 0 bases and J gave up 3 bases, with 10 bases separating them. The CDR3 DNA follows: TGCGCCAGCAGCTTGGGACTAGAACTCTACGAGCAGTACTTC. Residues: CASSLGLELYEQYF.

V gene TRBV5-5 combines with J gene TRBJ2-2; 8 nucleotides agree with TRBD1. Per the germline V gene, CDR1 is SGHKS and CDR2 is YYEKEE (reference sequence). The CDR3 is 16 amino acids. With 4 bases clipped from V and 5 bases from J, the junction kept 10 bases outside the gene matches. CDR3 amino acids: CASSQGQATYTGELFF. The CDR3 nucleotides are TGTGCCAGCAGCCAGGGACAGGCGACCTATACCGGGGAGCTGTTTTTT.

This chain joins TRBV5-4 and TRBJ2-1; 12 positions match TRBD2. The V gene end was trimmed by 0 bases and the J gene end by 7 bases; junction bases not matched to a gene: 8. The CDR3 totals 17 residues. Germline V gene lookup returns CDR1 SGHNT and CDR2 YYREEE (reference sequence). CDR3 sequence: CASSLATSGRIWNEQFF. CDR3 in DNA: TGTGCCAGCAGCTTGGCAACTAGCGGGAGGATATGGAATGAGCAGTTCTTC.

The J gene is TRBJ2-7, the V gene TRBV10-3; possible D gene TRBD2, 6 bases. CDR1 and CDR2 from the germline V gene are ENHRY and SYGVKD. V dropped 4 bases and J dropped 5 bases, with 12 bases sitting between them. The CDR3 has 13 amino acids. The CDR3 region has the DNA TGTGCCATCAGTGTAACTAGCATCAACGAGCAGTACTTC. This sequence encodes CAISVTSINEQYF.